This T cell receptor beta chain appears in the sequencing data of a study of T cell responses to AZD1222 COVID-19 vaccine. Assay: immunoSEQ multiplex PCR; the TCRdb copy retains only in-frame clones and omits some. The repertoire holds 90,000 to 130,000 clones, with 88% as singletons. Regarding the study as a whole: Vaccination with two AZD1222 doses was followed by a rise in Spike-specific TCR breadth and depth. Repertoires were collected only later (after the peak T cell response had occurred). Donors were mostly white British, more females; clonal diversity possibly underestimated. There were vaccine-associated CD4 TCRs across spike, dominant at 160-218 and 743-854.

Details on this clone: Its specificity is not known.

The CDR3 spans 12 residues. V was shortened by 0 bases and J by 6 bases, with 7 bases between the two germline ends. CDR1 SGHDT and CDR2 YYEEEE come from the germline V gene. This clonotype was sampled from an adult in good health. This chain links TRBV5-6 with TRBJ2-7; D remains ambiguous. The sequencing here drew on peripheral blood, taken on day 0 of AZD1222 vaccination. The CDR3 DNA sequence: TGTGCCAGCAGCTTGGACGTATTCGAGCAGTACTTC. Its protein product is CASSLDVFEQYF.